This TCR beta chain was sequenced in a study of T cell responses to AZD1222 COVID-19 vaccine (TCRdb year 2021). Some background on the complete study: A total of just over 230 trial participants underwent TCR sequencing, of whom roughly 210 had received two doses of AZD1222 and about 25 had received two doses of the MenACWY control vaccine. Trial participants were enrolled by age into 18-55, 56-69 and 70-plus year subgroups, with around 150, 28 and 57 TCR-sequenced participants respectively.

This clone was recorded a few times. It lacks a known antigen. Base qualities are not at hand, and no much larger clone is one base apart. The CDR3 regions of human TCRbeta chains were analyzed by immunosequencing. The source study handled its data this way. TCRs in the repertoires were compared against a reference library of SARS-CoV-2-specific TCRs that had been generated with the MIRA antigen-specificity platform. Breadth meant the fraction of unique TCRs that were SARS-CoV-2-associated, whereas depth meant the fraction of total T cells that were SARS-CoV-2-associated. Using the MIRA data, every spike-specific TCR was mapped to the spike region that the TCR reacted to and assigned to either a CD4 or a CD8 class. Log10-transformed breadth and depth values were compared by one-way ANOVA with Sidak's multiple comparisons tests. The source is immuneACCESS, and TCRdb retained only in-frame sequences with V and J called. Part of the clones is not carried over; for the studies checked, unresolved V genes explain less than half of this, and the remainder is unexplained. The D gene and trimming were derived from the DNA, and the V and J assignments and clone size from that table. The sample has over 130,000 clones on record, 75% to 95% of them singletons. The ten biggest clones cover approximately 3% of the sample.

The CDR3, cysteine through phenylalanine, is 21 amino acids long. Only the CDR3 DNA stays, 63 bases, in frame from base 1. Reading the germline V gene gives CDR1 LGHNT and CDR2 FRNRAP. V is pruned by 3 bases and J by 4 bases, leaving 23 bases of the junction without a gene match. The intended sense of this specimen's time point label: about 28 days (+/-7) after the second vaccine dose. Because spike-specific TCR depth and breadth did not differ between the two schedules, AZD1222 recipients who got a second dose at roughly 4 weeks were pooled with those who got a second dose at roughly 12 weeks. Samples from vaccinated people were obtained from the UK trials COV001 and COV002, which included a single-blind randomized controlled phase 2/3 trial of AZD1222 (ChAdOx1 nCoV-19) in healthy adults. For TCRbeta chain sequencing, PBMC samples were collected from trial participants at day 0 and at day 28 after the second dose.

General findings and caveats noted by the study authors: Because no day 14 peak-response samples were available, repertoires were characterized only after the peak T cell response. Conclusions about previously exposed vaccinees were limited because only six AZD1222 recipients were SARS-CoV-2 seropositive at baseline. Vaccine-associated CD4 TCRs spanned the whole spike protein, with dominant responses in regions 160-218 and 743-854. In the small 56-69-year group, the increase in depth fell short of significance, most likely because of low power. Spike-specific TCR breadth and depth rose significantly after two AZD1222 doses compared with day 0 and with MenACWY recipients. Participants were mostly white British, with more females than males. The authors suggested clonal diversity may have been underestimated. Reportedly, close to half of the unique spike-specific TCRs recognized epitopes lying outside the regions that are mutated in the B.1.351 and B.1.1.7 variants.

The sequences come from peripheral blood, collected 28 days after the second AZD1222 dose. This clonotype originated in an adult who received the AZD1222 COVID-19 vaccine. The receptor chain draws on TRBV12-5 and TRBJ1-1, and TRBD1 matches 10 of the central bases. CDR3 protein: CASGFGFGFLERDRGVTEAFF. The nucleotide sequence reads TGTGCTAGTGGTTTTGGGTTCGGATTTTTGGAACGGGACAGGGGCGTCACTGAAGCTTTCTTT.